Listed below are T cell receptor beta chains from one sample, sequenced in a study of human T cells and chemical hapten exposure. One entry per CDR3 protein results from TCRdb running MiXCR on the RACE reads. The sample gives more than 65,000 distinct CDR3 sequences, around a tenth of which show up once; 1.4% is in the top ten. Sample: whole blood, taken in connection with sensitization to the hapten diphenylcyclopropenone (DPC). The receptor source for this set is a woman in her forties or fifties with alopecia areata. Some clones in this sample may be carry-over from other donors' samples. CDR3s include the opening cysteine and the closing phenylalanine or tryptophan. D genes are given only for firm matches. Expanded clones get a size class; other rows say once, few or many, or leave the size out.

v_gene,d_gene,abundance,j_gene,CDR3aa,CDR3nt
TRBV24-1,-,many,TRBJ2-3,CATSFGGQRITDTQYF,TGTGCCACCAGTTTTGGCGGACAGAGAATCACAGATACGCAGTATTTT
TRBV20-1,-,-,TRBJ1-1,CSARGRRDTEAFF,TGCAGTGCTAGAGGGCGGAGAGACACTGAAGCTTTCTTT
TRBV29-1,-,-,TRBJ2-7,CSGTGSLDEQYF,TGCAGCGGTACAGGGTCACTGGACGAGCAGTACTTC
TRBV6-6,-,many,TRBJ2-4,CASSLREGEAKNIQYF,TGTGCCAGCAGTCTCAGGGAAGGCGAGGCCAAAAACATTCAGTACTTC
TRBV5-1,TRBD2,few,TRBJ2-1,CASSLAGEGSWNEQFF,TGCGCCAGCAGCTTGGCGGGGGAGGGGTCGTGGAATGAGCAGTTCTTC
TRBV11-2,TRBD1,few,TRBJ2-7,CASRGQGYEQYF,TGTGCCAGCAGGGGACAGGGGTACGAGCAGTACTTC
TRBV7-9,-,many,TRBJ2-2,CASSPTGTGELFF,TGTGCCAGCAGCCCGACAGGCACCGGGGAGCTGTTTTTT
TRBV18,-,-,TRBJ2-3,CASSPSDTQYF,TGTGCCAGCTCACCATCTGATACGCAGTATTTT
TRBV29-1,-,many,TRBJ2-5,CSVQGVIETQYF,TGCAGCGTTCAAGGGGTGATCGAGACCCAGTACTTC
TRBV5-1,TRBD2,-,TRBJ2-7,CASSQTSGSYEQYF,TGCGCCAGCAGCCAGACTAGCGGGAGCTACGAGCAGTACTTC
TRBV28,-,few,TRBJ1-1,CASSLDGVTEAFF,TGTGCCAGCAGTCTCGACGGCGTCACTGAAGCTTTCTTT
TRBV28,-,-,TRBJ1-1,CASRPGRNEAFF,TGTGCCAGCAGACCCGGGAGAAATGAAGCTTTCTTT
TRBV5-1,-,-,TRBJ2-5,CASSLATGWRETQYF,TGCGCCAGCAGCTTGGCCACGGGGTGGCGGGAGACCCAGTACTTC
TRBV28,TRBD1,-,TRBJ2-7,CASTRTGGLYEQYF,TGTGCCAGCACCCGGACAGGGGGTCTCTACGAGCAGTACTTC
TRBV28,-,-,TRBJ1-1,CASSLSGVAGPEAFF,TGTGCCAGCAGTTTATCCGGGGTCGCCGGCCCTGAAGCTTTCTTT
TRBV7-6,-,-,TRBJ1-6,CASSLEAVTSSSYNSPLHF,TGTGCCAGCAGCTTAGAAGCGGTGACTAGCAGCTCCTATAATTCACCCCTCCACTTT
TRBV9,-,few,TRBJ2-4,CASSSHTGTGIQYF,TGTGCCAGCAGCTCTCATACAGGGACGGGCATTCAGTACTTC
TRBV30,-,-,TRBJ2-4,CAWSVSPFGPKSIQYF,TGTGCCTGGAGTGTAAGCCCTTTTGGCCCAAAAAGCATTCAGTACTTC
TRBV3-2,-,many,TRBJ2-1,CASSLRLAGVLNEQFF,TGTGCCAGCAGCTTACGACTAGCGGGGGTCTTGAATGAGCAGTTCTTC
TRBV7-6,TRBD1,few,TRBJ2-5,CASSLLPGQGGQETQYF,TGTGCCAGCAGCCTCCTACCGGGACAGGGGGGCCAAGAGACCCAGTACTTC
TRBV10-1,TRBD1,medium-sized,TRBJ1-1,CASSQATGGPAFF,TGCGCCAGCAGCCAAGCGACAGGGGGCCCAGCTTTCTTT
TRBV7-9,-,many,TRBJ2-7,CASSLIGGFHEQYF,TGTGCCAGCAGCTTAATCGGAGGGTTCCACGAGCAGTACTTC
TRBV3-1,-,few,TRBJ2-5,CASSQAGSETQYF,TGTGCCAGCAGCCAAGCAGGGTCGGAGACCCAGTACTTC
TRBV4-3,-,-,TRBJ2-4,CASSQDYGRAGSATKNIQYF,TGCGCCAGCAGCCAAGATTACGGTCGAGCAGGGAGTGCGACCAAAAACATTCAGTACTTC
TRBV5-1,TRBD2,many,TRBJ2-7,CASSFLADSYEQYF,TGCGCCAGCAGCTTTCTAGCGGATTCCTACGAGCAGTACTTC
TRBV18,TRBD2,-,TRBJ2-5,CASSPGLAGVETQYF,TGTGCCAGCTCACCGGGACTAGCGGGAGTTGAGACCCAGTACTTC
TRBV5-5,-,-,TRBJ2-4,CASSLMSRIQYF,TGTGCCAGCAGCTTGATGTCTCGGATTCAGTACTTC
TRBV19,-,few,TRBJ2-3,CATRLLSTDTQYF,TGTGCCACCCGCTTGCTCTCCACAGATACGCAGTATTTT
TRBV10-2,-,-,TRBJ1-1,CASRIGNTEAFF,TGCGCCAGCAGAATAGGGAACACTGAAGCTTTCTTT
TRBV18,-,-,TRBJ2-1,CASSPPGPLSYNEQFF,TGTGCCAGCTCACCACCCGGACCTTTATCCTACAATGAGCAGTTCTTC
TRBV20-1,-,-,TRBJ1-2,CSARVRASNYGYTF,TGCAGTGCTAGAGTAAGGGCCTCTAACTATGGCTACACCTTC
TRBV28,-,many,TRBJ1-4,CASSGTDAGANEKLFF,TGTGCCAGCAGCGGCACCGATGCCGGCGCTAATGAAAAACTGTTTTTT
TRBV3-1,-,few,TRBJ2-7,CASSHLWDEQYF,TGTGCCAGCAGCCACCTTTGGGACGAGCAGTACTTC
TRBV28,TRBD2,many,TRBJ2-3,CASTGTSVTDTQYF,TGTGCCAGCACAGGGACTAGCGTAACAGATACGCAGTATTTT
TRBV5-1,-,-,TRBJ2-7,CASSPSGSYEQYF,TGCGCCAGCAGCCCGAGCGGCTCCTACGAGCAGTACTTC
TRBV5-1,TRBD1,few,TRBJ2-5,CASAPRQGGEETQYF,TGCGCCAGCGCCCCACGACAGGGGGGGGAAGAGACCCAGTACTTC
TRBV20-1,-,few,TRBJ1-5,CSARGGVSNQPQHF,TGCAGTGCTAGAGGGGGTGTGAGCAATCAGCCCCAGCATTTT
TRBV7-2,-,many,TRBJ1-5,CASSSARASLENQPQHF,TGTGCCAGCAGTTCTGCCCGGGCTAGTTTGGAGAATCAGCCCCAGCATTTT
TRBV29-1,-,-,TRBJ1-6,CSAGDLNSPLHF,TGCAGCGCCGGGGACTTGAACTCACCCCTCCACTTT
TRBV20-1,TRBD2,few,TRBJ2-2,CSASPGLARTGELFF,TGCAGTGCTAGTCCGGGACTAGCGAGGACCGGGGAGCTGTTTTTT
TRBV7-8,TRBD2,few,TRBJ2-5,CASSFNPKVAGPQETQYF,TGTGCCAGCAGCTTTAATCCCAAGGTAGCGGGGCCCCAAGAGACCCAGTACTTC
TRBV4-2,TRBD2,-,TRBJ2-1,CASSHTSGGIYNEQFF,TGTGCCAGCAGCCACACTAGCGGGGGGATCTACAATGAGCAGTTCTTC
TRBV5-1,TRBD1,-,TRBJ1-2,CASSPGQGRNGYTF,TGCGCCAGCAGCCCCGGACAGGGGAGGAATGGCTACACCTTC
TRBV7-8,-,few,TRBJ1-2,CASSPGGGRRGYTF,TGTGCCAGCAGCCCAGGCGGCGGTCGTAGGGGCTACACCTTC
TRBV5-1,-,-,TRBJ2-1,CASSLRGPEQFF,TGCGCCAGCAGCTTGAGAGGGCCTGAGCAGTTCTTC
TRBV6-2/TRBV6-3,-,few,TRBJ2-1,CASSWRGAVDEQFF,TGTGCCAGCAGTTGGAGGGGAGCGGTCGATGAGCAGTTCTTC
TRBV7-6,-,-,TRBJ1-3,CASSSTARSGNTIYF,TGTGCCAGCAGCTCTACTGCGCGCTCTGGAAACACCATATATTTT
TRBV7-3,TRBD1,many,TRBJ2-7,CASSSQGRDEQYF,TGTGCCAGCAGCTCACAGGGGCGGGACGAGCAGTACTTC
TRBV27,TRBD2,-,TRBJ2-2,CASSRTSRVGELFF,TGTGCCAGCAGCAGGACTAGTAGAGTCGGGGAGCTGTTTTTT
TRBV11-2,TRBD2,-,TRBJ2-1,CASSFTSGGSSYNEQFF,TGTGCCAGCAGCTTCACCTCCGGGGGGAGCTCCTACAATGAGCAGTTCTTC
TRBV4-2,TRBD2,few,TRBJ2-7,CASSQDLREGRYEQYF,TGTGCCAGCAGCCAAGATTTGAGGGAGGGCCGATACGAGCAGTACTTC
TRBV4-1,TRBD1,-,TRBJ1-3,CASSPGTASSGNTIYF,TGCGCCAGCAGCCCCGGGACAGCGAGCTCTGGAAACACCATATATTTT
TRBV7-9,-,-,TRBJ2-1,CASSRPTAYNEQFF,TGTGCCAGCAGCCGGCCAACCGCCTACAATGAGCAGTTCTTC
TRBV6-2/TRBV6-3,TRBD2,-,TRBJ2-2,CASSYHLAGGRTGELFF,TGTGCCAGCAGTTACCACCTAGCGGGAGGGCGAACCGGGGAGCTGTTTTTT